Below, one TCR beta chain is given with its context. Its antigen remains unidentified. This sample was taken from a study of T cell responses to AZD1222 COVID-19 vaccine. The repertoire was sequenced with immunoSEQ multiplex PCR; TCRdb's copy has only in-frame clones and lacks some. The sample carries 100,000 to 120,000 clones, 65% to 85% recorded once. Study-level findings and limits: Repertoires were obtained only post-peak T cell response. In the spike-specific TCR repertoire, nearly half reportedly target unmutated variant regions. After two AZD1222 doses, spike-specific TCR breadth and depth rose versus day 0.

Germline V lookup: CDR1 KGHSH, CDR2 LQKENI. V gave up 3 bases and J gave up 4 bases; unmatched junction bases: 7. The length of the CDR3 is 15 residues. V is TRBV18 and J is TRBJ2-3; the match to TRBD1 covers 7 bases. The sequence derives from an adult in good health. Sequenced material: peripheral blood, taken on day 0 of AZD1222 vaccination. The CDR3 loop is CASSPPDRLADTQYF. The CDR3 DNA is TGTGCCAGCTCACCCCCGGACAGGCTTGCAGATACGCAGTATTTT.